The 30 T cell receptor beta chains presented below share a single source sample, sequenced in a study of T cell responses to AZD1222 COVID-19 vaccine. This table comes from immunoSEQ multiplex PCR, and its TCRdb copy is limited to in-frame clones, with some not included. Of some 160,000 clones listed, 85% to 95% were seen once; the top ten hold 0.7% to 0.9%. The source material was peripheral blood, sampled on day 0 of AZD1222 vaccination. The receptors shown here come from an adult in good health.

On this clone itself: Other DNA sequences in the sample encode the same CDR3. Here the CDR3 DNA reads TGCAGCGTTGCCGAAAATAGCAATCAGCCCCAGCATTTT. Its protein is CSVAENSNQPQHF. This chain joins TRBV29-1 and TRBJ1-5; D is ambiguous. The CDR3 is 13 residues long. Germline-derived CDR1 and CDR2 are SQVTM and ANQGSEA. V dropped 4 bases and J dropped 0 bases, with 7 bases sitting between them.

The chain is built from TRBV12-3 or TRBV12-4 and TRBJ1-2; D is uncertain. V was pared by 3 bases and J by 1 base, with 6 bases between. CDR3 size: 13 residues. The CDR3: CASSFDFNYGYTF. CDR3 nucleotides: TGTGCCAGCAGTTTTGATTTTAACTATGGCTACACCTTC.

This chain uses TRBV12-3 or TRBV12-4 with TRBJ1-3; the D is unclear. Trimming left V 1 base short and J 7 bases short, with 5 bases between. The CDR3 is made up of 12 amino acids. CDR3 amino acids: CASSLVMNTIYF. The CDR3 DNA is TGTGCCAGCAGTTTAGTAATGAACACCATATATTTT.

The chain combines TRBV29-1 with TRBJ2-7; either TRBD1 or TRBD2 may fit D (7 bases each). Per germline, CDR1 SQVTM and CDR2 ANQGSEA. The CDR3 runs to 13 residues. The V end was cut by 6 bases, the J end by 2 bases, with 14 bases between. CDR3 sequence: CSVETGTTYEQYF. The CDR3 DNA reads TGCAGCGTGGAGACAGGGACTACCTACGAGCAGTACTTC.

The CDR3 is CASSTRMGANYGYTF. As DNA, the CDR3 is TGTGCCAGTAGTACCCGTATGGGGGCTAACTATGGCTACACCTTC. This sequence joins TRBV19 and TRBJ1-2; the D gene is possibly TRBD1 (5 bases). Germline V gene sequence: CDR1 LNHDA, CDR2 SQIVND (reference sequence). This CDR3 comprises 15 residues. V lost 4 bases and J lost 0, with 12 bases in between.

DNA of the CDR3: TGTGCCAGCAGCTCTGTATTGGACAAGTATGGCTACACCTTC. Amino acid sequence: CASSSVLDKYGYTF. The V and J genes are TRBV7-8 and TRBJ1-2, with D maybe TRBD1 (5 bases). Trimming took 4 bases from V and 5 from J, leaving 14 bases between them. The CDR3 covers 14 residues. Germline-derived CDR1 and CDR2 are SGHVS and FQNEAQ.

V is TRBV6-2 or TRBV6-3 and J is TRBJ1-2, with D hard to call. The CDR3 runs to 13 residues. Trimming removed 5 bases from V and 2 bases from J, with 9 bases in between. Germline V gives CDR1 MNHEY, CDR2 SVGEGT. CDR3 in amino acids: CASSVTRNYGYTF. The CDR3 DNA follows: TGTGCCAGCAGTGTAACCAGAAACTATGGCTACACCTTC.

This clone was seen once. CDR3 DNA: TGTGCCAGCAGAAGAGACCCGCGCGACGAGCAGTACTTC. Translating gives CASRRDPRDEQYF. The chain combines TRBV7-9 with TRBJ2-7, with D unclear. This CDR3 has 13 residues. Looked up from germline, CDR1 is SEHNR and CDR2 is FQNEAQ (reference sequence). Trimming took 6 bases from V and 5 from J, leaving 14 bases between them.

Concerning this clone itself: Other DNA sequences in the same sample also yield this CDR3. The V call is TRBV27, the J call TRBJ2-7; D remains unclear. Germline loops: CDR1 MNHEY, CDR2 SMNVEV (reference sequence). This CDR3 has 13 residues. Trimming shortened V by 2 bases and J by 1 base, and 6 bases separated the two germline ends. CDR3 amino acids: CASSLTDSYEQYF. CDR3 DNA: TGTGCCAGCAGTTTAACGGATTCCTACGAGCAGTACTTC.

V and J are TRBV18 and TRBJ1-5; 7 bases match TRBD1. The germline V gene has CDR1 KGHSH and CDR2 LQKENI. After removal of 6 bases from V and 1 base from J, the junction contained 9 bases not matched to a gene. The CDR3 covers 16 residues. The CDR3 protein is CASSDRARVSNQPQHF. The CDR3 nucleotides read TGTGCCAGCTCCGACAGGGCGAGAGTAAGCAATCAGCCCCAGCATTTT.

The V and J genes are TRBV28 and TRBJ1-3, with TRBD1 identical over 7 bases. Germline CDR1 is MDHEN and CDR2 is SYDVKM. The CDR3 is 18 residues long. V was clipped by 1 base and J by 0 bases; unmatched bases: 9. CDR3 nucleotides: TGTGCCAGCAGTTTATCGCCGGGACAGAAGAGCTCTGGAAACACCATATATTTT. Translating it yields CASSLSPGQKSSGNTIYF.

This clone was counted between two and nine times. Different DNA sequences within this sample yield the same CDR3. The chain is built from TRBV11-3 and TRBJ1-3; D gene uncertain. V was clipped by 2 bases and J by 3 bases, with 8 bases between them. The CDR3 runs 14 residues. Germline lookup yields CDR1 SGHNT and CDR2 YENEEA. CDR3 DNA: TGTGCCAGCAGCTTAACTGGGGTTGGAAACACCATATATTTT. The encoded protein is CASSLTGVGNTIYF.

The V call is TRBV5-1, the J call TRBJ1-1; D unclear. The germline CDR1 and CDR2 sequences are SGHRS and YFSETQ. CDR3 length: 15 residues. Deletions cut 1 base from V and 5 bases from J, with 15 bases between. The CDR3 loop reads CASSLYSGKETEAFF. The DNA for the CDR3 is TGCGCCAGCAGCTTGTACTCAGGCAAGGAGACTGAAGCTTTCTTT.

CDR3 protein: CASKDRAVTYEQYF. Here the CDR3 DNA reads TGTGCCAGCAAGGACCGTGCAGTTACCTACGAGCAGTACTTC. This chain uses TRBV6-5 with TRBJ2-7; D is undetermined. Deletions cut 7 bases from V and 2 bases from J, with 15 bases between. Germline V gene data show CDR1 as MNHEY and CDR2 as SVGAGI. The CDR3 is 14 residues long.

The V gene is TRBV29-1, the J gene TRBJ1-2; 8 bases agree with TRBD1. Germline-derived CDR1 and CDR2 are SQVTM and ANQGSEA. The CDR3 loop spans 16 amino acids. Unmatched junction bases numbered 8, after V lost 2 bases and J lost 0 bases. In DNA form, the CDR3 reads TGCAGCGTTGAACGCGTGGGACAGGAGTCTAACTATGGCTACACCTTC. It encodes CSVERVGQESNYGYTF.

This chain connects TRBV19 to TRBJ1-2; 7 positions match TRBD1. This CDR3 is built from 14 residues. With 5 bases clipped from V and 2 bases from J, the junction kept 5 bases outside the gene matches. Germline V lookup: CDR1 LNHDA, CDR2 SQIVND (reference sequence). CDR3 region: CASSPGTENYGYTF. CDR3 coding DNA: TGTGCCAGTAGTCCGGGGACAGAGAACTATGGCTACACCTTC.

This clone came up once. CDR3 amino acids: CASSDLGGHYNSPLHF. The CDR3 bases are TGTGCCAGCAGCGACCTCGGGGGCCACTATAATTCACCCCTCCACTTT. V is TRBV5-6 and J is TRBJ1-6, with D possibly matching TRBD1 (6 bases). The CDR3 length is 16 residues. The germline gives CDR1 SGHDT, CDR2 YYEEEE. V was trimmed by 4 bases and J by 3 bases, leaving 14 bases between them. The entire variable domain, with the rest obtained from reference TRBV5-6 and TRBJ1-6, is as follows: DAGVTQSPTHLIKTRGQQVTLRCSPKSGHDTVSWYQQALGQGPQFIFQYYEEEERQRGNFPDRFSGHQFPNYSSELNVNALLLGDSALYLCASSDLGGHYNSPLHFGNGTRLTVT.

The table lists this clone with a count of one. The J gene is TRBJ2-2, the V gene TRBV4-1; D is unclear. V was shortened by 5 bases and J by 5 bases, with 18 bases between the two germline ends. CDR1 is MGHRA, CDR2 YSYEKL, per germline. The CDR3 consists of 16 residues. Here the CDR3 DNA reads TGCGCCAGCAGCTACACACTAATTCCGGATACCGGGGAGCTGTTTTTT. This translates into CASSYTLIPDTGELFF.

The chain is built from TRBV18 and TRBJ2-4, with 7 bases aligning to TRBD1. CDR1 is KGHSH, CDR2 LQKENI, per germline. The junction had 8 bases not matched to a gene; V was cut back by 6 bases and J by 3 bases. This CDR3 has 15 residues. CDR3 loop: CASSPTGVVKNIQYF. In DNA, the CDR3 is TGTGCCAGCTCTCCCACAGGGGTCGTCAAAAACATTCAGTACTTC.

The J gene is TRBJ2-3, the V gene TRBV5-1, with a tentative D call TRBD2 (7 bases). The CDR3 has 15 amino acids. Trimming took 5 bases from V and 1 from J, leaving 14 bases between them. Germline assignment: CDR1 SGHRS and CDR2 YFSETQ. The CDR3 sequence: CASSPGGGGTDTQYF. The CDR3 DNA reads TGCGCCAGCAGTCCTGGGGGGGGCGGCACAGATACGCAGTATTTT.

The rearrangement joins TRBV7-3 to TRBJ1-1, with D unclear. The CDR3 is 13 amino acids. Trimming shortened V by 4 bases and J by 4 bases, and 10 bases separated the two germline ends. The germline V gene encodes CDR1 SGHTA and CDR2 FQGTGA. CDR3 in DNA: TGTGCCAGCAGCTCCCTTGACTCCACTGAAGCTTTCTTT. Translating it yields CASSSLDSTEAFF.

The chain joins TRBV19 to TRBJ2-7, with D possibly matching TRBD1 (6 bases). The CDR3 has 14 residues. Deletions cut 5 bases from V and 7 bases from J, with 18 bases between. Germline lookup yields CDR1 LNHDA and CDR2 SQIVND (reference sequence). The CDR3 DNA reads as TGTGCCAGTAGTTTCTCGACAGGTACAGAGGAGCAGTACTTC. Translating it yields CASSFSTGTEEQYF.

In this sample, this clone turned up once. The CDR3 nucleotides read TGCGCCAGCAGCCAACAGCCTCCGGGCGAGCAGTACTTC. It yields the protein CASSQQPPGEQYF. This chain joins TRBV5-1 and TRBJ2-7; the D is unclear. Per germline, CDR1 SGHRS and CDR2 YFSETQ. CDR3 size: 13 residues. V was cut by 4 bases and J by 6 bases, with 14 bases left in between.

The chain uses TRBV7-7 and TRBJ2-2; D is perhaps TRBD2 (6 bases). Germline CDR1 and CDR2: SSHAT and FNYEAQ (reference sequence). V lost 6 bases and J 2 bases, leaving 13 bases between the germline ends. There are 15 residues in the CDR3. CDR3: CASSSVGGNTGELFF. CDR3 coding DNA: TGTGCCAGCAGTTCGGTCGGGGGTAACACCGGGGAGCTGTTTTTT. Full variable domain (missing parts from reference TRBV7-7 and TRBJ2-2): GAGVSQSPRYKVTKRGQDVTLRCDPISSHATLYWYQQALGQGPEFLTYFNYEAQPDKSGLPSDRFSAERPEGSISTLTIQRTEQRDSAMYRCASSSVGGNTGELFFGEGSRLTVL.

This rearrangement joins TRBV27 to TRBJ1-2, with D unclear. CDR1 and CDR2 from the germline V gene are MNHEY and SMNVEV (reference sequence). The CDR3 is made up of 13 amino acids. Trimming shortened V by 3 bases and J by 2 bases, and 7 bases separated the two germline ends. CDR3 coding DNA: TGTGCCAGCAGTTTCGGTCCCAACTATGGCTACACCTTC. Its protein product is CASSFGPNYGYTF.

This chain joins TRBV7-9 and TRBJ1-2; D perhaps matches TRBD1 (5 bases). V was trimmed by 1 base and J by 6 bases, leaving 6 bases between them. Germline assignment: CDR1 SEHNR and CDR2 FQNEAQ (reference sequence). There are 12 residues in the CDR3. The CDR3 here is CASSLVTDGYTF. Written as DNA, the CDR3 is TGTGCCAGCAGCTTAGTGACAGATGGCTACACCTTC. Full variable domain (outside the CDR3, taken from reference TRBV7-9 and TRBJ1-2): DTGVSQNPRHKITKRGQNVTFRCDPISEHNRLYWYRQTLGQGPEFLTYFQNEAQLEKSRLLSDRFSAERPKGSFSTLEIQRTEQGDSAMYLCASSLVTDGYTFGSGTRLTVV.

V usage is TRBV4-3 and J usage is TRBJ2-3; no reliable D call. This CDR3 spans 14 amino acids. The V gene lost 1 base and the J gene lost 3 bases, with 8 bases spanning the gap. Germline V gene data show CDR1 as LGHNA and CDR2 as YSLEER. CDR3 amino acids: CASSQAGRTDTQYF. CDR3 DNA sequence: TGCGCCAGCAGCCAAGCAGGACGGACAGATACGCAGTATTTT.

This chain joins TRBV27 and TRBJ2-7; TRBD2 agrees at 11 bases. Germline V gives CDR1 MNHEY, CDR2 SMNVEV (reference sequence). The CDR3 length is 15 residues. J gave up 6 bases and V 3 bases, and 7 bases lay outside the gene matches. The CDR3 region has the DNA TGTGCCAGCAGTTTTCTAGCGGGGGGCGTGCCCGAGCAGTACTTC. This gives the protein CASSFLAGGVPEQYF.

The CDR3 is CASSLGGGLTDTQYF. Written as DNA, the CDR3 is TGTGCCAGCAGCTTAGGAGGCGGGCTCACAGATACGCAGTATTTT. The chain combines TRBV13 with TRBJ2-3; a possible D gene is TRBD2 (5 bases). V lost 0 bases and J lost 2, with 9 bases in between. Germline CDR1 and CDR2: PRHDT and FYEKMQ (reference sequence). CDR3 length: 15 residues.

The V call is TRBV3-1 (or the pseudogene TRBV3-2), the J call TRBJ1-1; tentatively, D is TRBD1 (6 bases). Germline V gene data show CDR1 as LGHDT and CDR2 as YNNKEL (reference sequence). Deletions cut 6 bases from V and 6 bases from J, with 17 bases between. The CDR3 has 14 residues. Written as DNA, the CDR3 is TGTGCCAGCAGTCGTAAGGGGGGCGCCTCTGAAGCTTTCTTT. This encodes CASSRKGGASEAFF.